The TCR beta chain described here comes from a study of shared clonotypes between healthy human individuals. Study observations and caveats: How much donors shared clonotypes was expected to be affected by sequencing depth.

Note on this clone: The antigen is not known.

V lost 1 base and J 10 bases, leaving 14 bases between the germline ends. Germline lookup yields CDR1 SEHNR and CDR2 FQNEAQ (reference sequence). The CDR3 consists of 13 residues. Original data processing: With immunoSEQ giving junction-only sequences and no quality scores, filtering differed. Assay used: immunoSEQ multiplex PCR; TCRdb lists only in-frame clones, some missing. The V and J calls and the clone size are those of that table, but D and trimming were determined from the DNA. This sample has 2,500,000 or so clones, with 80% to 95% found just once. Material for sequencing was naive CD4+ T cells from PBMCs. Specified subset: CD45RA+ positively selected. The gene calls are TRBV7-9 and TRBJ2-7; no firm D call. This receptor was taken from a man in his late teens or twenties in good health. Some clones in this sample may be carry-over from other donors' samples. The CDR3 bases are TGTGCCAGCAGCTTAGGATCTACCGTTATACAGTACTTC. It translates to CASSLGSTVIQYF.